This record covers a single T cell receptor (beta chain). Its antigen is not identified. Per germline, CDR1 SNHLY and CDR2 FYNNEI. Trimming shortened V by 6 bases and J by 7 bases, and 13 bases separated the two germline ends. This CDR3 is 14 amino acids long. The data stem from a study of shared clonotypes between healthy human individuals. Study conclusions and caveats: In having few donors, the study represented limited genetic and exposure-history diversity.

TCRdb's copy holds only in-frame clones and misses some; the assay was immunoSEQ multiplex PCR. This sample has 2,500,000 or so clones, with roughly nine tenths found just once. The sequenced material came from naive CD4+ T cells sorted from blood. Sample subset: CD45RA+ positively selected. The rearrangement joins TRBV2 to TRBJ1-6; D perhaps matches TRBD1 (6 bases). The receptor was derived from a man aged 18 to 35 in good health. The CDR3 protein is CASSAGALNSPLHF. CDR3 DNA sequence: TGTGCCAGCAGCGCAGGGGCTTTAAATTCACCCCTCCACTTT.